A single sample is the source of the 28 T cell receptor beta chains below, sequenced in a study of T-cell memory formation after mild COVID-19. MiXCR, applied by TCRdb to the 5' RACE reads, yields one record per CDR3 protein. Of around 340,000 distinct CDR3 sequences in the sample, 13% to 15% were seen once. Material: PBMCs or a T cell subset sorted from them (not recorded which). These receptors all come from a man between 18 and 29 years old who had mild COVID-19 (a few samples of this study predate the infection). Cell type and time point are not known.

There are a few counts of this clonotype. J is TRBJ2-7 and V is TRBV27, with 7 bases matching TRBD2. CDR1 is MNHEY and CDR2 is SMNVEV in the germline V gene (reference sequence). This CDR3 has 13 residues. J lost 3 bases, V lost 6 bases, and 5 bases had no gene match. The CDR3, as DNA: TGTGCCAGCAGCCCGACTAGCCACTACGAGCAGTACGTC. Translating gives CASSPTSHYEQYV.

This clonotype was seen a few times. The V and J genes are TRBV5-6 and TRBJ2-3; no firm D call. Per the germline V gene, CDR1 is SGHDT and CDR2 is YYEEEE. Trimming cost V 4 bases and J 11 bases, with 14 bases left between them. The CDR3 spans 12 residues. The CDR3 DNA sequence: TGTGCCAGCAGCCCGAAGGGCCTGGGGCAGTATTTT. Encoded protein: CASSPKGLGQYF.

This chain links TRBV15 with TRBJ2-2; 7 positions match TRBD2. Per the germline V gene, CDR1 is LNHNV and CDR2 is YYDKDF (reference sequence). The CDR3 covers 17 residues. V shed 3 bases, J shed 4 bases, and the junction held 11 bases outside the gene matches. The CDR3 region is CATSSTSAWLATGELFF. The CDR3 nucleotides are TGTGCCACCAGCAGCACTAGCGCCTGGTTGGCCACCGGGGAGCTGTTTTTT.

This clonotype turned up a few times. The rearrangement links TRBV10-2 to TRBJ1-1, with 10 bases matching TRBD1. The CDR3 spans 13 residues. CDR1 and CDR2 (germline): WSHSY, SAAADI. The trim removed 6 bases at V and 5 bases at J, leaving 3 bases unmatched. The CDR3 sequence is CASRGTGETEAFF. In DNA form, the CDR3 reads TGCGCCAGCAGAGGGACAGGGGAAACTGAAGCTTTCTTT.

This clonotype was seen a few times. The gene calls are TRBV5-6 and TRBJ1-1; D perhaps matches TRBD1 (6 bases). V was trimmed by 4 bases and J by 1 base, leaving 17 bases between them. Germline CDR1 SGHDT, CDR2 YYEEEE. The CDR3 contains 16 residues. CDR3: CASSQRRDNGNTEAFF. The CDR3 DNA follows: TGTGCCAGCAGCCAGCGCCGGGACAACGGGAACACTGAAGCTTTCTTT.

CDR3 in amino acids: CASSLYRGQDTQYF. In DNA, the CDR3 is TGTGCCAGCAGTTTGTACAGGGGGCAAGATACGCAGTATTTT. The rearrangement uses TRBV27 and TRBJ2-3; 9 bases fit TRBD1. Germline V gene data show CDR1 as MNHEY and CDR2 as SMNVEV (reference sequence). This CDR3 has 14 residues. J lost 5 bases, V lost 3 bases, and 3 bases had no gene match.

This clonotype appeared many times. The rearrangement uses TRBV7-2 and TRBJ2-3, with D maybe TRBD2 (5 bases). V lost 1 base and J lost 5, with 19 bases in between. Per the germline V gene, CDR1 is SGHTA and CDR2 is FQGNSA. There are 17 residues in the CDR3. The chain's CDR3 is CASSLGLAATLGDTQYF. The CDR3 bases are TGTGCCAGCAGCTTAGGGCTAGCAGCAACCTTGGGAGATACGCAGTATTTT.

The V gene is TRBV4-1, the J gene TRBJ1-4, with D possibly TRBD1 on 5 matching bases. V lost 2 bases and J lost 8, with 15 bases in between. Germline lookup yields CDR1 MGHRA and CDR2 YSYEKL. The CDR3 covers 15 residues. CDR3 nucleotides: TGCGCCAGCAGCCAACCACGGGCAGGGAGAGAAAAACTGTTTTTT. This codes for CASSQPRAGREKLFF.

This clonotype was observed a handful of times. The rearrangement uses TRBV5-1 and TRBJ2-7, with 7 bases aligning to TRBD1. Trimming took 2 bases from V and 2 from J; bases not matched to a gene: 10. Per germline, CDR1 SGHRS and CDR2 YFSETQ. The CDR3 runs 16 residues. The DNA for the CDR3 is TGCGCCAGCAGCTTATCTCTGGACAGGAAAACCTACGAGCAGTACTTC. Translated, it gives CASSLSLDRKTYEQYF. The variable domain in full, completed from reference TRBV5-1 and TRBJ2-7, reads KAGVTQTPRYLIKTRGQQVTLSCSPISGHRSVSWYQQTPGQGLQFLFEYFSETQRNKGNFPGRFSGRQFSNSRSEMNVSTLELGDSALYLCASSLSLDRKTYEQYFGPGTRLTVT.

In its sample, this clonotype was seen many times. The V gene is TRBV12-3 or TRBV12-4, the J gene TRBJ2-3, with D perhaps TRBD1 (8 bases). The CDR3 is 14 residues long. With 6 bases removed from V and 10 bases from J, the gap between germline ends came to 20 bases. CDR3 protein: CASRTGEGRGAQYF. DNA for the CDR3: TGTGCCAGCAGGACAGGGGAGGGACGAGGGGCGCAGTATTTT.

This clonotype has at least ten counts. This chain connects TRBV7-3 to TRBJ1-5; D ambiguous. Germline V gives CDR1 SGHTA, CDR2 FQGTGA. The CDR3 length is 13 residues. V lost 5 bases and J 7 bases, leaving 12 bases between the germline ends. The CDR3 DNA is TGTGCCAGCAGCCAAGACATAGGGCAGCCCCAGCATTTT. It specifies CASSQDIGQPQHF.

The J gene is TRBJ1-1, the V gene TRBV28; tentative D call: TRBD1 (5 bases). Between the trimmed V and J ends, which lost 6 bases and 2 bases, there was a span of 13 bases. Per germline, CDR1 MDHEN and CDR2 SYDVKM. The CDR3 has 14 residues. CDR3 in DNA: TGTGCCAGCAGCCGGGGGTCAGCTAACACTGAAGCTTTCTTT. It specifies CASSRGSANTEAFF.

The DNA of the CDR3 is TGCGCCAGCAGCCAACTGGACGGGGCTGGTGAAATTCAGTACTTC. It yields the protein CASSQLDGAGEIQYF. This chain connects TRBV4-3 to TRBJ2-4; D tentatively reads TRBD1 or TRBD2 (5 bases each). Trimming took 2 bases from V and 10 from J, leaving 18 bases between them. Germline lookup yields CDR1 LGHNA and CDR2 YSLEER. This CDR3 spans 15 amino acids.

This clonotype showed up just a few times. The V gene is TRBV6-5, the J gene TRBJ1-2, with D perhaps TRBD1 (6 bases). Looked up from germline, CDR1 is MNHEY and CDR2 is SVGAGI. Trimming shortened V by 6 bases and J by 4 bases, and 15 bases separated the two germline ends. CDR3 size: 14 residues. CDR3 sequence (DNA): TGTGCCAGCAGACAACAGGGACTCCCCTATGGCTACACCTTC. Translation gives CASRQQGLPYGYTF.

Ten or more counts support this clonotype. The chain uses TRBV20-1 and TRBJ1-1; perhaps TRBD1 as D (5 bases). Germline CDR1 is DFQATT and CDR2 is SNEGSKA (reference sequence). The CDR3 consists of 14 residues. V lost 1 base and J lost 1, with 10 bases in between. The CDR3 spells CSARVITGNTEAFF. CDR3 sequence (DNA): TGCAGTGCTAGAGTCATTACAGGGAACACTGAAGCTTTCTTT.

This clonotype occurred many times. For the CDR3, the DNA is TGCGCCAGCAGCTTGGACCCCCTAACAGGGTCGCAGGAGCAGTTCTTC. Its translation: CASSLDPLTGSQEQFF. The rearrangement uses TRBV5-1 and TRBJ2-1, with TRBD1 as a possible D gene (6 bases). CDR3 length equals 16 residues. The germline V gene has CDR1 SGHRS and CDR2 YFSETQ. V was cut by 0 bases and J by 10 bases, with 20 bases left in between.

This clonotype occurred many times. This chain uses TRBV5-5 with TRBJ2-3; 8 bases fit TRBD2. Germline CDR1 SGHKS, CDR2 YYEKEE (reference sequence). The length of the CDR3 is 18 residues. With V trimmed by 1 base and J by 8 bases, 18 bases remained unmatched. DNA of the CDR3: TGTGCCAGCAGCTTGCAGGCAACCCGACTAGCGTCCTCGGGTACGCAGTATTTT. Translation: CASSLQATRLASSGTQYF.

This clonotype was counted a few times. The V and J genes are TRBV9 and TRBJ2-7, with D maybe TRBD1 (5 bases). CDR3 length equals 15 residues. V was trimmed by 0 bases and J by 7 bases, leaving 17 bases between them. Germline V gene data show CDR1 as SGDLS and CDR2 as YYNGEE. CDR3 amino acids: CASSVEPGLAGEQYF. In nucleotides, the CDR3 is TGTGCCAGCAGCGTAGAGCCTGGTTTGGCAGGGGAGCAGTACTTC. The full variable domain, in which reference TRBV9 and TRBJ2-7 provide the parts outside the CDR3, is DSGVTQTPKHLITATGQRVTLRCSPRSGDLSVYWYQQSLDQGLQFLIQYYNGEERAKGNILERFSAQQFPDLHSELNLSSLELGDSALYFCASSVEPGLAGEQYFGPGTRLTVT.

The chain uses TRBV6-6 and TRBJ2-2; 16 nucleotides align to TRBD2. Trimming at V came to 6 bases and at J to 10 bases, leaving 11 bases not matched to a gene. The CDR3 has 17 residues. CDR1 and CDR2 (germline): MNHNY, SVGAGI (reference sequence). The CDR3 reads CASSRPGLAGGLEELFF. The CDR3 DNA reads TGTGCCAGCAGCCGACCGGGACTAGCGGGGGGGCTTGAGGAGCTGTTTTTT.

The chain has TRBV7-2 and TRBJ2-3; possibly TRBD2 for D (6 bases). CDR3 length: 12 amino acids. The germline V gene has CDR1 SGHTA and CDR2 FQGNSA. V shed 4 bases and J shed 6 bases, with 8 bases lying between them. The CDR3 is CASSYREDTQYF. DNA of the CDR3: TGTGCCAGCAGCTATCGGGAGGATACGCAGTATTTT.

The chain joins TRBV5-6 to TRBJ2-7, with D maybe TRBD1 (6 bases). CDR1 is SGHDT and CDR2 is YYEEEE in the germline V gene. The CDR3 runs 15 residues. V was trimmed by 4 bases and J by 6 bases, leaving 20 bases between them. The CDR3 region has the DNA TGTGCCAGCAGCCCCCCGACAGGTCTTGGGTTCGAGCAGTACTTC. Protein sequence: CASSPPTGLGFEQYF.

As for this clonotype: A junction end diverges from the germline sequence, so it may reflect a read error. The chain links TRBV5-6 to TRBJ2-5; D may match TRBD1 or TRBD2 (6 bases each). The CDR3 length is 14 residues. Germline V gives CDR1 SGHDT, CDR2 YYEEEE. The CDR3 coding sequence is TGTGCCAGCAGCTTGGTTTCCGGGGGCGAGACACAGTACTTC. This sequence encodes CASSLVSGGETQYF.

This clonotype showed up just a few times. This sequence joins TRBV21-1 and TRBJ2-7; the table assigns TRBD2, which was not confirmed against the DNA. TRBV21-1 is termed a pseudogene. The CDR3 covers 14 residues. The CDR3 nucleotides read TGTGCCAGCAGCAATTCCGGACGGCCTTACGAGCAGTACTTC. Translated, it gives CASSNSGRPYEQYF.

There are many counts of this clonotype. The chain joins TRBV9 to TRBJ2-5, with D possibly matching TRBD1 (5 bases). The CDR3 spans 15 residues. V dropped 6 bases and J dropped 2 bases, with 17 bases sitting between them. The germline V gene has CDR1 SGDLS and CDR2 YYNGEE. CDR3 in DNA: TGTGCCAGCACCGTGTTAGGACAACCACAAGAGACCCAGTACTTC. It yields the protein CASTVLGQPQETQYF.

This clonotype has a handful of counts. In DNA form, the CDR3 reads TGTGCCAGCAGTCCTCCCTCGGGACAGCTGAACACCGGGGAGCTGTTTTTT. Amino acids: CASSPPSGQLNTGELFF. The gene calls are TRBV28 and TRBJ2-2; 7 positions agree with TRBD1. With 5 bases clipped from V and 1 base from J, the junction kept 10 bases outside the gene matches. This CDR3 is 17 amino acids long. Germline CDR1 is MDHEN and CDR2 is SYDVKM.

The CDR3 DNA reads as TGTGCCAGCAAAAGGGCCGGGATTAGCGGGTTAGATACGCAGTATTTT. Translation gives CASKRAGISGLDTQYF. The chain uses TRBV7-2 and TRBJ2-3, with TRBD2 matching over 7 bases. J gave up 5 bases and V 7 bases, and 15 bases lay outside the gene matches. The germline V gene has CDR1 SGHTA and CDR2 FQGNSA. The CDR3 is 16 residues long.

J is TRBJ2-2 and V is TRBV7-2; tentatively, D is TRBD2 (6 bases). Trimming left V 1 base short and J 1 base short, with 10 bases between. Germline CDR1 SGHTA, CDR2 FQGNSA. There are 16 residues in the CDR3. In DNA form, the CDR3 reads TGTGCCAGCAGCTTAGGGTCAGCGGGGAACACCGGGGAGCTGTTTTTT. It specifies CASSLGSAGNTGELFF.

V gene TRBV6-1 combines with J gene TRBJ1-5; tentative D call: TRBD1 (5 bases). Germline V gene sequence: CDR1 MNHNS, CDR2 SASEGT. CDR3 length: 14 amino acids. V lost 6 bases to trimming and J lost 7 bases, with 16 bases between them. The CDR3 loop reads CASSRDGWKQPQHF. The CDR3 DNA follows: TGTGCCAGCAGCCGGGACGGGTGGAAACAGCCCCAGCATTTT.